This T cell receptor beta chain comes out of a study of blood T cell repertoires in COVID-19 (dated by TCRdb to the early 2020s). For the study in its entirety: Samples from collaborators originated in the United States, Italy and Spain and spanned both the acute and convalescent phases of COVID-19. The dataset comprised deeply sampled blood TCRbeta repertoires from subjects exposed to, actively infected with, or recovered from COVID-19. The samples were drawn from the first 160 participants of the ongoing ImmuneRACE study and from over a thousand subjects provided by 6 global collaborators. The prospective study material was composed of cDNA or gDNA derived from T cells, B-cell-depleted T cells, or PBMCs. A freely available public database, intended as a resource for researchers studying the immune response to SARS-CoV-2, is where the repertoires were released. Where available, HLA class I and class II types were obtained from metadata supplied by the sample provider rather than from assay-based typing. The sample metadata nearly always contained a de-identified subject ID, COVID-19 status, age in years and sex.

TCRbeta CDR3 regions were amplified from genomic DNA using the immunoSEQ Assay, a bias-controlled multiplex PCR. The paper's processing steps were these. The number of nucleated cells in each sample was estimated from the amplification of reference gene primers within the assay. To quantify the absolute abundance of each unique TCRbeta CDR3 rearrangement, sequence reads were collapsed and filtered. For each sample, productive Simpson clonality was calculated as the square root of Simpson's diversity index across productive rearrangements. The table comes from immuneACCESS by way of TCRdb, which keeps in-frame sequences with V and J called. Part of the clones is missing from these tables; in studies checked, under half for an unresolved V gene and the rest for unknown reasons. V, J and clone size reflect that table, while D and trimming were determined from the DNA. Present in this sample are over 200,000 clones, more than 70% of which were seen just once. The top ten constitute 8% to 10% of the sample.

Overall study outcomes, separate from this receptor: The amount of clinical and demographic metadata varied by source and participant and was provided uncurated.

The collaborating institutions used their own protocols to collect whole blood in K2EDTA tubes. Collaborator samples were shipped for TCRbeta analysis as frozen whole blood, isolated PBMCs, or DNA extracted from either sample type. Between the V and J ends, shortened by 4 bases and 3 bases respectively, the junction contains 12 bases. The cysteine opens and the phenylalanine closes a CDR3 of 15 amino acids. Only the CDR3 DNA stays, 45 bases, in frame from base 1. CDR1 and CDR2, looked up from the germline V gene, are ENHRY and SYGVKD. Points on this clone: It has no known antigen specificity. Qualities for individual bases were not recorded, and no much larger clone is one base off.

This sequence originates from a woman in her 50s with acute or convalescent COVID-19. Sequenced sample: peripheral blood. This sequence uses TRBV10-3 and TRBJ2-2; tentative D gene TRBD2, with 5 bases matching. The DNA sequence is as follows: TGTGCCATCAGTGTTACGGGAACGGACACCGGGGAGCTGTTTTTT. Its coded protein is CAISVTGTDTGELFF.